This T cell receptor beta chain is from a study of blood T cell repertoires in COVID-19. Study information: Specimens from acute and convalescent COVID-19 originated in the United States, Italy and Spain. PBMCs, B-cell-depleted T cells, or T cells provided the cDNA or gDNA that made up the material.

Original processing methods: How many nucleated cells were present was estimated from reference gene primer amplification. Profiling relied on immunoSEQ multiplex PCR, and the TCRdb table lists in-frame clones only, not all of them. V and J calls and clone size are copied from that table; D and trimming were computed from the DNA. The repertoire holds about 140,000 clones, about 81% seen once, with approximately 4.1% in the top ten. The germline V and J ends were trimmed by 7 bases and 8 bases, with 15 bases remaining between them. The CDR3 sequence is 13 residues long. The clonotype comes from a woman older than 75 with acute or convalescent COVID-19. J is TRBJ1-5 and V is TRBV12-3 or TRBV12-4, with D perhaps matching TRBD1 (5 bases). The sequenced sample was peripheral blood. CDR3 in DNA: TGTGCCAGCACCGCACAGGACCGAGAGCCCCAGCATTTT. Translation: CASTAQDREPQHF.